The 28 T cell receptor beta chains below were found in one sample sequenced in a study of vaccination and CD4 T cells after COVID-19. Cultured CD4+ T cells had their DNA profiled by the Oncomine TCR Beta short-read assay. From the PCR reads, TCRdb called clonotypes with MiXCR, one entry per CDR3 protein. The table shows 6,500 to 9,000 distinct CDR3 sequences, with roughly 67% occurring only once. The treatment here: approximately nine-day PBMC culture with coronavirus spike peptide pools or control peptides (ViraFEST assay). Their recognized antigens are unknown. Specimen: CD4+ T cells from blood, cultured in vitro. These receptors were taken from a human donor who had recovered from COVID-19.

The sample holds a few counts of this clonotype. The chain's CDR3 is CASSAGTGQLNTEAFF. The CDR3 DNA follows: TGTGCCAGCAGTGCCGGGACGGGACAGTTGAACACTGAAGCTTTCTTT. This rearrangement joins TRBV6-1 to TRBJ1-1, with TRBD1 matching 7 bases. CDR1 is MNHNS, CDR2 SASEGT, per germline. This CDR3 has 16 residues. V was pared by 4 bases and J by 0 bases, with 8 bases of the junction left unmatched.

This clonotype was picked up a small number of times. V gene TRBV6-2 or TRBV6-3 combines with J gene TRBJ2-7; TRBD2 might be the D (6 bases). The CDR3 is 14 residues long. The germline V gene has CDR1 MNHEY and CDR2 SVGEGT. V dropped 6 bases and J dropped 3 bases, with 15 bases sitting between them. CDR3 amino acids: CASSRRVPVYEQYF. In DNA, the CDR3 is TGTGCCAGCAGCAGGAGGGTTCCTGTCTACGAGCAGTACTTC.

This clonotype is medium-sized in the sample. The chain is built from TRBV7-8 and TRBJ2-7; a possible D gene is TRBD1 (5 bases). Germline V lookup: CDR1 SGHVS, CDR2 FQNEAQ. V lost 5 bases and J 7 bases, leaving 15 bases between the germline ends. The CDR3 is made up of 13 amino acids. CDR3 DNA sequence: TGTGCCAGCAGCCCCTTTTCGACAGATGAGCAGTACTTC. Its protein product is CASSPFSTDEQYF.

The chain couples TRBV4-1 to TRBJ2-7; 9 nucleotides line up with TRBD1. CDR1 is MGHRA, CDR2 YSYEKL, per germline. The CDR3 sequence is 15 residues long. V dropped 4 bases and J dropped 3; count of bases not matched to a gene: 7. CDR3 in DNA: TGCGCCAGCAGCCTCCAACGGGACAGGGTCTACGAGCAGTACTTC. Translated, it gives CASSLQRDRVYEQYF.

In its sample, this clonotype was seen a few times. J is TRBJ2-7 and V is TRBV18, with 9 bases identical to TRBD2. Losses at the gene ends were 3 bases for V and 5 bases for J; bases not matched to a gene: 5. The length of the CDR3 is 14 residues. Germline lookup yields CDR1 KGHSH and CDR2 LQKENI. In DNA form, the CDR3 reads TGTGCCAGCTCACCCCTACTAGCGGGCCACGAGCAGTACTTC. This translates into CASSPLLAGHEQYF.

The chain is built from TRBV20-1 and TRBJ2-1; 11 bases map to TRBD1. The CDR3 spans 15 residues. After removal of 5 bases from V and 8 bases from J, the junction contained 11 bases not matched to a gene. Looked up from germline, CDR1 is DFQATT and CDR2 is SNEGSKA (reference sequence). CDR3 sequence: CSAPDFGQGADEQFF. The CDR3 coding sequence is TGCAGTGCTCCTGACTTTGGACAGGGGGCTGATGAGCAGTTCTTC.

This rearrangement joins TRBV21-1 to TRBJ2-1; no DNA check was done on the table's D call, TRBD1. TRBV21-1 is noted as a pseudogene. This CDR3 contains 14 residues. The CDR3: CASSKPGSQNEQFF. The CDR3 coding sequence is TGTGCCAGCAGCAAACCGGGGAGCCAGAATGAGCAGTTCTTC.

The chain is built from TRBV2 and TRBJ1-5; 7 bases align to TRBD1. The CDR3 extends over 14 amino acids. Germline values: CDR1 SNHLY, CDR2 FYNNEI. V lost 4 bases to trimming and J lost 3 bases; unmatched junction nucleotides: 3. CDR3 sequence (DNA): TGTGCCAGCAGTGTCGGGACAGACAATCAGCCCCAGCATTTT. Its translation is CASSVGTDNQPQHF. Looking up the rest from reference TRBV2 and TRBJ1-5 gives the full variable domain: EPEVTQTPSHQVTQMGQEVILRCVPISNHLYFYWYRQILGQKVEFLVSFYNNEISEKSEIFDDQFSVERPDGSNFTLKIRSTKLEDSAMYFCASSVGTDNQPQHFGDGTRLSIL.

V is TRBV15 and J is TRBJ2-5; TRBD2 matches at 12 bases. There are 16 residues in the CDR3. Germline V gives CDR1 LNHNV, CDR2 YYDKDF (reference sequence). Trimming at V came to 1 base and at J to 3 bases, leaving 3 bases not matched to a gene. In nucleotides, the CDR3 is TGTGCCACCAGCAGAGGGCGGACTAGCGGGGAAGAGACCCAGTACTTC. It codes for CATSRGRTSGEETQYF.

The CDR3 is CSGNQGPQETQYF. In DNA, the CDR3 is TGCAGTGGCAATCAGGGGCCCCAAGAGACCCAGTACTTC. The chain carries TRBV20-1 and TRBJ2-5; D possibly corresponds to TRBD1 (6 bases). V was trimmed by 7 bases and J by 1 base, leaving 13 bases between them. The CDR3 runs to 13 residues. Germline V gives CDR1 DFQATT, CDR2 SNEGSKA (reference sequence).

This chain joins TRBV20-1 and TRBJ1-5, with TRBD1 identical over 10 bases. With V trimmed by 6 bases and J by 3 bases, 5 bases remained unmatched. The CDR3 is made up of 14 amino acids. Germline lookup yields CDR1 DFQATT and CDR2 SNEGSKA (reference sequence). This CDR3 is CSATGQGFNQPQHF. CDR3 bases: TGCAGTGCCACGGGACAGGGGTTCAATCAGCCCCAGCATTTT.

The chain employs TRBV19 and TRBJ2-3; possible D gene TRBD2, 6 bases. The V end lost 3 bases, the J end lost 0 bases, and 10 bases lay between the germline ends. The germline CDR1 and CDR2 sequences are LNHDA and SQIVND (reference sequence). This CDR3 is built from 15 residues. Written as DNA, the CDR3 is TGTGCCAGTAGTATGGGGCGGGGCAGCACAGATACGCAGTATTTT. Protein product: CASSMGRGSTDTQYF.

The chain joins TRBV29-1 to TRBJ1-5; TRBD1 might be the D (5 bases). The CDR3 runs to 14 residues. Germline assignment: CDR1 SQVTM and CDR2 ANQGSEA. The V end was cut by 4 bases, the J end by 4 bases, with 14 bases between. CDR3 DNA sequence: TGCAGCGTTGTAGGAGGGGAGGGGAATCAGCCCCAGCATTTT. Its translation: CSVVGGEGNQPQHF.

This clonotype was recorded a few times. V and J are TRBV2 and TRBJ1-1, with D perhaps matching TRBD1 (5 bases). The germline V gene encodes CDR1 SNHLY and CDR2 FYNNEI. Trimming shortened V by 4 bases and J by 4 bases, and 13 bases separated the two germline ends. This CDR3 spans 14 amino acids. The chain's CDR3 is CASSVSRVGTEAFF. CDR3 sequence (DNA): TGTGCCAGCAGTGTCTCCAGGGTGGGCACTGAAGCTTTCTTT.

V and J are TRBV2 and TRBJ1-2; D unresolved. Per the germline V gene, CDR1 is SNHLY and CDR2 is FYNNEI. Between the trimmed V and J ends, which lost 9 bases and 3 bases, there was a span of 17 bases. This CDR3 comprises 14 residues. CDR3 amino acids: CASTSYGSYYGYTF. The CDR3 bases are TGTGCCAGTACTTCGTACGGAAGCTACTATGGCTACACCTTC.

The chain is built from TRBV29-1 and TRBJ1-1; weak D call: TRBD1 (6 bases). This CDR3 comprises 11 residues. V lost 8 bases, J lost 6 bases, and 13 bases lay in between. Per germline, CDR1 SQVTM and CDR2 ANQGSEA. The CDR3 DNA reads TGCAGCTGTGAGCAGGGGCCTGAAGCTTTCTTT. Translating it yields CSCEQGPEAFF.

Only one count was recorded for this clonotype. The chain joins TRBV9 to TRBJ1-5; D ambiguous. The germline V gene encodes CDR1 SGDLS and CDR2 YYNGEE. The V gene lost 0 bases and the J gene lost 1 base, with 14 bases spanning the gap. The CDR3 spans 17 residues. DNA for the CDR3: TGTGCCAGCAGCGTAGCTAGCCCCAGGATAAGCAATCAGCCCCAGCATTTT. It codes for CASSVASPRISNQPQHF.

The chain couples TRBV20-1 to TRBJ2-1; 11 bases fit TRBD2. V dropped 1 base and J dropped 4; count of bases not matched to a gene: 12. Germline CDR1 DFQATT, CDR2 SNEGSKA (reference sequence). This CDR3 is built from 18 residues. CDR3 DNA sequence: TGCAGTGCTAGAGTGGGTAGTAGCGGGGGGGCCACGTACAATGAGCAGTTCTTC. Amino acid sequence: CSARVGSSGGATYNEQFF.

The chain recombines TRBV27 with TRBJ2-1; no clear D. V shed 8 bases and J shed 8 bases, with 4 bases lying between them. Germline loops: CDR1 MNHEY, CDR2 SMNVEV (reference sequence). The CDR3 runs 9 residues. For the CDR3, the DNA is TGTGCCAGCGTAGATGAGCAGTTCTTC. The encoded protein is CASVDEQFF.

The rearrangement joins TRBV5-4 to TRBJ2-7; tentatively, D is TRBD1 (6 bases). The germline V gene has CDR1 SGHNT and CDR2 YYREEE (reference sequence). Trimming stripped 4 bases from V and 1 base from J, with 12 bases between. This CDR3 is 14 amino acids long. In nucleotides, the CDR3 is TGTGCCAGCAGCAGCCGGGACAAATCCTACGAGCAGTACTTC. It yields the protein CASSSRDKSYEQYF.

This clonotype is medium-sized (0.01 to 0.1%) in the sample. The rearrangement uses TRBV11-3 and TRBJ2-3; weak D call: TRBD1 (5 bases). V was pared by 1 base and J by 3 bases, with 11 bases between. The CDR3 extends over 15 amino acids. The germline V gene has CDR1 SGHNT and CDR2 YENEEA. CDR3: CASSLVGSGTDTQYF. In DNA, the CDR3 is TGTGCCAGCAGCTTAGTTGGGTCAGGGACAGATACGCAGTATTTT.

DNA of the CDR3: TGTGCCACCAGTGAAAGTCGGGACAGTCCATTTTATGGCTACACCTTC. Amino acid sequence: CATSESRDSPFYGYTF. The rearrangement joins TRBV24-1 to TRBJ1-2; 7 bases agree with TRBD1. Germline V gene lookup returns CDR1 KGHDR and CDR2 SFDVKD. The J segment lost 5 bases and the V segment lost 4 bases, leaving 12 bases of the junction unmatched. This CDR3 region has 16 residues.

This clonotype has just one count. The rearrangement links TRBV15 to TRBJ2-5, with unresolved D. The CDR3 covers 13 residues. The germline V gene has CDR1 LNHNV and CDR2 YYDKDF (reference sequence). V was trimmed by 5 bases and J by 4 bases, leaving 11 bases between them. The CDR3 sequence: CATSWLVGETQYF. The CDR3, as DNA: TGTGCCACCAGCTGGCTAGTCGGAGAGACCCAGTACTTC.

The rearrangement joins TRBV19 to TRBJ1-2; TRBD1 agrees at 7 bases. The CDR3 runs to 17 residues. Looked up from germline, CDR1 is LNHDA and CDR2 is SQIVND (reference sequence). The trim removed 6 bases at V and 2 bases at J, leaving 15 bases unmatched. The CDR3 bases are TGTGCCAGTAGATTAGGCGGAGGGGACAGACCAAACTATGGCTACACCTTC. Translating it yields CASRLGGGDRPNYGYTF.

This clonotype was seen just once. The rearrangement links TRBV19 to TRBJ1-6; no firm D call. Looked up from germline, CDR1 is LNHDA and CDR2 is SQIVND (reference sequence). This CDR3 region has 15 residues. V dropped 5 bases and J dropped 8 bases, with 16 bases sitting between them. CDR3 amino acids: CASSSAGGFDSPLHF. The DNA for the CDR3 is TGTGCCAGTAGTTCGGCCGGCGGTTTCGATTCACCCCTCCACTTT.

V and J are TRBV20-1 and TRBJ1-5; TRBD1 matches 8 bases. The J segment lost 1 base and the V segment lost 5 bases, leaving 4 bases of the junction unmatched. The germline V gene encodes CDR1 DFQATT and CDR2 SNEGSKA (reference sequence). This CDR3 has 14 residues. CDR3 loop: CSACDRGSNQPQHF. CDR3 DNA sequence: TGCAGTGCTTGCGACAGGGGAAGCAATCAGCCCCAGCATTTT.

J is TRBJ2-7 and V is TRBV7-2, with TRBD2 matching over 9 bases. The CDR3 length is 13 residues. The germline V gene encodes CDR1 SGHTA and CDR2 FQGNSA. V lost 5 bases to trimming and J lost 5 bases; unmatched junction nucleotides: 4. The CDR3 DNA sequence: TGTGCCAGCAGCACAGAGCGGGAGGACGAGCAGTACTTC. This codes for CASSTEREDEQYF.

The chain joins TRBV11-2 to TRBJ2-7; 7 bases agree with TRBD2. Germline CDR1 is SGHAT and CDR2 is FQNNGV. The V segment lost 5 bases and the J segment 2 bases; nucleotides outside the gene matches: 15. The length of the CDR3 is 17 residues. CDR3 sequence reads: CASSLITPGEGTYEQYF. The CDR3 DNA reads TGTGCCAGCAGCCTAATAACCCCCGGGGAGGGCACCTACGAGCAGTACTTC.